The clone carrying this TCR beta chain was seen ten or more times. CDR3 length equals 14 residues. Germline-derived CDR1 and CDR2 are SGHAT and FQDESV (reference sequence). The ends were cut back, 5 bases at V and 5 bases at J, with 15 bases in the middle. In TCRdb, the reads were re-called with MiXCR into one record per CDR3 protein. The sample lists 200,000 to 300,000 distinct CDR3 sequences, 29% occurring once. This record comes from a study of kidney transplant recipient with SARS-CoV-2 infection. This sequence joins TRBV11-1 and TRBJ1-1; tentatively, D is TRBD1 (5 bases). The sample consisted of a blood sample, taken at baseline and on day 111 from a kidney transplant recipient. This TCR was sampled from a male patient aged 25-45 years who had COVID-19 and was a kidney transplant recipient. Some T cells may arise from the graft donor. This chain's CDR3 is CASSLEGWGTEAFF. The CDR3 nucleotides read TGTGCCAGCAGCCTTGAGGGCTGGGGGACTGAAGCTTTCTTT. The full variable domain, completed using reference TRBV11-1 and TRBJ1-1, is EAEVAQSPRYKITEKSQAVAFWCDPISGHATLYWYRQILGQGPELLVQFQDESVVDDSQLPKDRFSAERLKGVDSTLKIQPAELGDSAMYLCASSLEGWGTEAFFGQGTRLTVV.